This T cell receptor beta chain was obtained from a study of blood T cell repertoires in COVID-19 (dated by TCRdb to 2020 to 2021). Regarding the complete study: Collaborator samples came from the United States, Italy and Spain and covered acute and convalescent phases of COVID-19. Subjects who had been exposed to COVID-19, were actively infected with it, or had recovered from it provided the deeply sampled blood TCRbeta repertoires that made up the dataset. Where available, HLA class I and class II types were obtained from metadata supplied by the sample provider rather than from assay-based typing. Samples were obtained from the ongoing ImmuneRACE study (first 160 participants) and from over 1,000 subjects provided by 6 global collaborators. The repertoires were released in a freely available public database meant as a resource for research on the immune response to SARS-CoV-2. The material from the prospective study consisted of cDNA or gDNA derived from T cells, B-cell-depleted T cells, or PBMCs. Sample metadata almost always included a de-identified subject ID, COVID-19 status, age in years and sex.

TCRbeta CDR3 regions were amplified from genomic DNA by means of the immunoSEQ Assay, a bias-controlled multiplex PCR. In the original analysis: Nucleated cell counts per sample were estimated from amplification of reference gene primers within the assay. To quantify the absolute abundance of each unique TCRbeta CDR3 rearrangement, sequence reads were collapsed and filtered. Productive Simpson clonality was computed per sample as the square root of Simpson's diversity index over productive rearrangements. What TCRdb holds here is the immuneACCESS table cut down to in-frame rearrangements. Part of the clones is not present; checked against another copy, under half of the missing clones reflect an unresolved V gene, and the others are unexplained. That table supplies the V and J calls and clone size; D and trimming were determined from the DNA. The table for this sample lists tens of thousands of clones; roughly 85% of them were counted only once. The ten largest clonotypes hold 8.8% of the sample.

Regarding this clone: Its specific antigen is unknown. Base qualities are not recorded, but no much larger clone differs from it by a single base.

Looking up the germline V gene yields CDR1 SNHLY and CDR2 FYNNEI. Reading from cysteine to phenylalanine, the CDR3 counts 12 amino acids. Left in the record is the CDR3 DNA by itself, 36 bases read in frame from the first base. The V and J ends are trimmed by 10 bases and 5 bases, leaving 14 bases between them. Collaborating institutions collected whole blood in K2EDTA tubes following their own protocols. Collaborator samples were shipped for TCRbeta analysis as frozen whole blood, isolated PBMCs, or DNA extracted from either sample type. Paper-wide results and their limitations: The quantity of clinical and demographic metadata differed by source and by participant and was supplied without curation.

The V gene is TRBV2 and the J gene is TRBJ2-5; TRBD2 is perhaps the D gene, given 6 matching bases. This receptor was identified in a human donor with active COVID-19. The donor label of this sample is uncertain. Sequencing input: peripheral blood. The sequence in DNA is TGTGCCACCCGGGGGATGGGGGAGACCCAGTACTTC. This yields the protein CATRGMGETQYF.